Listed here are 19 T cell receptor beta chains from one sample, sequenced in a study of control samples from healthy donors and cancer patients. Profiled with immunoSEQ multiplex PCR; TCRdb holds only in-frame clones, not every one. The table shows about 94,000 clones, with roughly nine tenths occurring only once. The sequenced material came from blood. These receptors originate from a woman aged 18-29 years in good health.

The chain employs TRBV5-1 and TRBJ2-3, with unresolved D. The V end was cut by 2 bases, the J end by 3 bases, with 16 bases between. The CDR3 contains 16 residues. CDR1 is SGHRS and CDR2 is YFSETQ in the germline V gene. In DNA form, the CDR3 reads TGCGCCAGCAGCTTCCCCCGACCGGTACAAACAGATACGCAGTATTTT. The encoded protein is CASSFPRPVQTDTQYF.

This clone was observed a single time. This chain connects TRBV15 to TRBJ1-1; 7 nucleotides match TRBD1. V gave up 0 bases and J gave up 1 base; unmatched junction bases: 11. The germline CDR1 and CDR2 sequences are LNHNV and YYDKDF (reference sequence). The CDR3 is 18 residues long. As DNA, the CDR3 is TGTGCCACCAGCAGAGATCCGCGGCAGGGGGTGTCGAACACTGAAGCTTTCTTT. Amino acid sequence: CATSRDPRQGVSNTEAFF.

The chain joins TRBV7-9 to TRBJ2-7; no clear D. The CDR3 is 15 amino acids. Germline-derived CDR1 and CDR2 are SEHNR and FQNEAQ (reference sequence). V was cut by 5 bases and J by 4 bases, with 18 bases left in between. This CDR3 reads CASSPAGGSVYEQYF. The CDR3 DNA reads TGTGCCAGCAGCCCAGCTGGCGGCAGCGTTTACGAGCAGTACTTC. The variable domain in full, completed from reference TRBV7-9 and TRBJ2-7, reads DTGVSQNPRHKITKRGQNVTFRCDPISEHNRLYWYRQTLGQGPEFLTYFQNEAQLEKSRLLSDRFSAERPKGSFSTLEIQRTEQGDSAMYLCASSPAGGSVYEQYFGPGTRLTVT.

This clone was found once. The J gene is TRBJ1-1, the V gene TRBV29-1; 8 positions match TRBD1. J gave up 5 bases and V 8 bases, and 13 bases lay outside the gene matches. The V gene's germline CDR1 is SQVTM and CDR2 ANQGSEA. The CDR3 covers 14 residues. The CDR3 sequence: CSSQGSGGATEAFF. The CDR3 nucleotides are TGCAGCTCCCAAGGGTCAGGGGGCGCGACTGAAGCTTTCTTT.

V and J are TRBV3-1 (or the pseudogene TRBV3-2) and TRBJ1-3, with D uncertain. CDR3 length equals 14 residues. V lost 4 bases to trimming and J lost 0 bases, with 7 bases between them. Germline V CDR1 and CDR2: LGHDT, YNNKEL (reference sequence). CDR3 protein: CASSLAFSGNTIYF. DNA for the CDR3: TGTGCCAGCAGCCTGGCGTTCTCTGGAAACACCATATATTTT.

The rearrangement joins TRBV9 to TRBJ2-2, with 7 bases matching TRBD2. With V trimmed by 4 bases and J by 6 bases, 6 bases remained unmatched. Germline V gene sequence: CDR1 SGDLS, CDR2 YYNGEE. CDR3 length: 14 amino acids. CDR3 in amino acids: CASSTGGRAGELFF. The CDR3 DNA is TGTGCCAGCAGCACGGGGGGACGCGCCGGGGAGCTGTTTTTT.

This clone was seen only a few times. This chain uses TRBV6-5 with TRBJ2-1; a possible D gene is TRBD2 (6 bases). The CDR3 has 14 amino acids. Trimming took 6 bases from V and 7 from J, leaving 16 bases between them. Germline V gene lookup returns CDR1 MNHEY and CDR2 SVGAGI. CDR3 in amino acids: CASSRDGGRNEQFF. The CDR3 DNA is TGTGCCAGCAGCCGGGACGGAGGGCGGAATGAGCAGTTCTTC.

This chain joins TRBV7-9 and TRBJ1-1; D remains ambiguous. V shed 1 base and J shed 5 bases, with 11 bases lying between them. Germline values: CDR1 SEHNR, CDR2 FQNEAQ (reference sequence). The CDR3 is 14 residues long. The CDR3 nucleotides read TGTGCCAGCAGCTTAGTTGGGATGGGGACTGAAGCTTTCTTT. Protein sequence: CASSLVGMGTEAFF.

J is TRBJ2-5 and V is TRBV11-3; D is undetermined. Trimming removed 1 base from V and 2 bases from J, with 8 bases in between. Germline V gene data show CDR1 as SGHNT and CDR2 as YENEEA. The CDR3 totals 14 residues. CDR3 amino acids: CASSLGGVQETQYF. DNA of the CDR3: TGTGCCAGCAGCTTAGGCGGAGTACAAGAGACCCAGTACTTC.

The chain is built from TRBV27 and TRBJ1-2; D is undetermined. Germline V gives CDR1 MNHEY, CDR2 SMNVEV (reference sequence). V lost 3 bases and J lost 7, with 12 bases in between. The CDR3 consists of 13 residues. The CDR3 here is CASSLRGSGGYTF. CDR3 DNA sequence: TGTGCCAGCAGTTTGAGAGGGTCGGGTGGCTACACCTTC.

The chain uses TRBV4-2 and TRBJ1-2, with 7 bases matching TRBD1. The CDR3 runs 17 residues. Per germline, CDR1 LGHNA and CDR2 YNFKEQ. With 2 bases clipped from V and 2 bases from J, the junction kept 11 bases outside the gene matches. The DNA for the CDR3 is TGTGCCAGCAGCCAATCGGGGCCCCAGACAGGGAACTATGGCTACACCTTC. Translation: CASSQSGPQTGNYGYTF.

V gene TRBV20-1 combines with J gene TRBJ1-4; possibly TRBD1 for D (5 bases). Germline V lookup: CDR1 DFQATT, CDR2 SNEGSKA (reference sequence). The CDR3 contains 11 residues. The CDR3 nucleotides read TGCGCCCCGGGGACCGGTAAAAAACTGTTTTTT. Residues: CAPGTGKKLFF.

The chain has TRBV2 and TRBJ1-1, with D perhaps TRBD1 (6 bases). Trimming removed 5 bases from V and 11 bases from J, with 15 bases in between. The CDR3 runs to 12 residues. Germline V lookup: CDR1 SNHLY, CDR2 FYNNEI. The CDR3 nucleotides are TGTGCCAGCAGTTGGGGGGCAGGGGCGGCTTTCTTT. Translation: CASSWGAGAAFF.

The chain carries TRBV6-5 and TRBJ1-2; 7 nucleotides agree with TRBD1. Germline lookup yields CDR1 MNHEY and CDR2 SVGAGI. V was pared by 6 bases and J by 4 bases, with 5 bases of the junction left unmatched. This CDR3 spans 13 amino acids. CDR3 in amino acids: CASSQYRGYGYTF. CDR3 DNA: TGTGCCAGCAGCCAATACAGGGGCTATGGCTACACCTTC.

This chain uses TRBV3-1 (or the pseudogene TRBV3-2) with TRBJ1-4, with D perhaps matching TRBD1 (5 bases). Trimming pared 6 bases from V and 4 bases from J, leaving 15 bases between. The CDR3 has 15 residues. Germline CDR1 reads LGHDT; CDR2 reads YNNKEL (reference sequence). The CDR3 loop reads CASSRTGTLNEKLFF. DNA for the CDR3: TGTGCCAGCAGTCGGACCGGGACTCTTAATGAAAAACTGTTTTTT.

This clone was seen once. The chain is built from TRBV15 and TRBJ2-5; D is perhaps TRBD2 (6 bases). This CDR3 comprises 18 residues. The germline CDR1 and CDR2 sequences are LNHNV and YYDKDF (reference sequence). The V end was cut by 3 bases, the J end by 1 base, with 21 bases between. CDR3 coding DNA: TGTGCCACCAGCAGGACACCCCCCCGAGAGGGACTCCAAGAGACCCAGTACTTC. This gives the protein CATSRTPPREGLQETQYF.

V gene TRBV19 combines with J gene TRBJ2-5; 12 nucleotides match TRBD2. The CDR3 sequence is 14 residues long. V shed 6 bases and J 5 bases; nucleotides not matched to a gene: 4. Germline V gene lookup returns CDR1 LNHDA and CDR2 SQIVND (reference sequence). Written as DNA, the CDR3 is TGTGCCAGTAGGCTAGCGGGGGGGCATGAGACCCAGTACTTC. This encodes CASRLAGGHETQYF.

The rearrangement joins TRBV2 to TRBJ1-2; D might be TRBD1 (6 bases). Germline V gene sequence: CDR1 SNHLY, CDR2 FYNNEI. V shed 5 bases and J shed 5 bases, with 15 bases lying between them. The CDR3 runs to 14 residues. The CDR3 loop is CASSKRQDGYGYTF. Written as DNA, the CDR3 is TGTGCCAGCAGTAAAAGACAGGACGGGTATGGCTACACCTTC.

The chain joins TRBV20-1 to TRBJ1-1; no firm D call. The V gene's germline CDR1 is DFQATT and CDR2 SNEGSKA (reference sequence). Trimming shortened V by 3 bases and J by 1 base, and 12 bases separated the two germline ends. This CDR3 spans 14 amino acids. This CDR3 reads CSASGWAENTEAFF. The DNA for the CDR3 is TGCAGTGCTAGTGGATGGGCCGAGAACACTGAAGCTTTCTTT.